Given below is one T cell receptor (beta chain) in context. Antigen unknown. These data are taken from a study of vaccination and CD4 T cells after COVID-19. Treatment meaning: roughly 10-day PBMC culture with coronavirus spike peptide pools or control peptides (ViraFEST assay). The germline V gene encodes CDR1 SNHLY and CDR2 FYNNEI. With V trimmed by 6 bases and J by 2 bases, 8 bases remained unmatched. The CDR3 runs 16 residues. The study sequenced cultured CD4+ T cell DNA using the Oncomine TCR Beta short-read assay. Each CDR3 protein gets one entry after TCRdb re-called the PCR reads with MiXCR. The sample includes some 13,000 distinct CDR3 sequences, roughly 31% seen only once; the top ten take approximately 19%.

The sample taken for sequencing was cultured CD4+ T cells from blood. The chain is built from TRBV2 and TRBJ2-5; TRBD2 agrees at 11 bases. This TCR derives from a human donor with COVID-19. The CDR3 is CASSQIAGGRQETQYF. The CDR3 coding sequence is TGTGCCAGCAGCCAAATAGCGGGGGGGCGGCAAGAGACCCAGTACTTC.